These 2 T cell receptor beta chains were sequenced from one sample in a study of cytomegalovirus exposure and HLA in healthy donors. Both 60 Vbeta primers and 13 Jbeta primers went into the PCR. Method: immunoSEQ multiplex PCR; TCRdb's copy keeps in-frame clones and lacks some. Seen here are roughly 140,000 clones, approximately 78% observed once, and the top ten hold around 2.9%. Specimen: PBMCs. The receptors shown here come from a man aged 40-55 years in good health and CMV-seropositive.

The chain combines TRBV10-2 with TRBJ2-1; TRBD2 agrees at 7 bases. V was pared by 7 bases and J by 7 bases, with 10 bases of the junction left unmatched. CDR1 and CDR2 (germline): WSHSY, SAAADI. The CDR3 consists of 14 residues. The CDR3: CASIIGTGGNEQFF. The DNA for the CDR3 is TGCGCCAGCATTATTGGGACGGGAGGTAATGAGCAGTTCTTC.

This sequence joins TRBV28 and TRBJ2-1; D perhaps matches TRBD1 (6 bases). This CDR3 comprises 13 residues. CDR1 and CDR2 (germline): MDHEN, SYDVKM. The V end was cut by 4 bases, the J end by 7 bases, with 11 bases between. The CDR3 loop is CASSYTGKNEQFF. The CDR3 nucleotides read TGTGCCAGCAGTTACACAGGGAAGAATGAGCAGTTCTTC. Full variable domain (rest looked up from reference TRBV28 and TRBJ2-1): DVKVTQSSRYLVKRTGEKVFLECVQDMDHENMFWYRQDPGLGLRLIYFSYDVKMKEKGDIPEGYSVSREKKERFSLILESASTNQTSMYLCASSYTGKNEQFFGPGTRLTVL.